This T cell receptor beta chain is drawn from a study of blood T cell repertoires in COVID-19. In the study overall: There were acute and convalescent COVID-19 samples, and they came from the United States, Italy and Spain.

CDR1 WNHNN and CDR2 SYGVQD come from the germline V gene (reference sequence). J gave up 6 bases and V 3 bases, and 4 bases lay outside the gene matches. The CDR3 has 14 residues. How the authors handled the data: Amplification of reference gene primers was used by the study to estimate nucleated cell counts. Measured with immunoSEQ multiplex PCR; TCRdb has only the in-frame clones, and not every one. Clonal size and the V and J genes are those of that table, whereas D and trimming came from the DNA. The sample comprises more than 150,000 clones, roughly 81% of which are singletons, and 9% to 15% rests with the top ten. This clone was picked up one time. Patients of the Seattle cohort, enrolled during active infection, were followed longitudinally.

Sequencing was performed on peripheral blood. The chain combines TRBV10-1 with TRBJ2-2; 7 bases align to TRBD1. The TCR sequence derives from an elderly woman with COVID-19, enrolled during active disease. The CDR3 region has the DNA TGCGCCAGCAGTGAAACAGGGGTGGCCGGGGAGCTGTTTTTT. This encodes CASSETGVAGELFF.